These 14 T cell receptor beta chains originate from one sample sequenced in a study of blood T cell repertoires in COVID-19. Produced via immunoSEQ multiplex PCR; TCRdb's table is partial and in-frame only. The table has around 76,000 clones, under 80% seen once; the top ten hold 25% to 30%. Sequencing was performed on peripheral blood. These receptors came from a woman of 80 years or more with active or convalescent COVID-19.

V is TRBV6-5 and J is TRBJ1-4, with D tentatively TRBD1 (6 bases). The CDR3 extends over 13 amino acids. From germline, CDR1 is MNHEY and CDR2 SVGAGI. V shed 4 bases and J shed 7 bases, with 10 bases lying between them. This chain's CDR3 is CASSSGAGEKLFF. The CDR3 nucleotides read TGTGCCAGCAGTTCAGGGGCGGGTGAAAAACTGTTTTTT.

The sample holds one count of this clone. The chain has TRBV9 and TRBJ2-5; 7 positions agree with TRBD2. V lost 5 bases, J lost 5 bases, and 12 bases stayed unmatched. The length of the CDR3 is 15 residues. From germline, CDR1 is SGDLS and CDR2 YYNGEE. The CDR3 loop reads CASSHGGTYRETQYF. DNA of the CDR3: TGTGCCAGCAGTCACGGGGGGACCTACCGGGAGACCCAGTACTTC.

The chain has TRBV7-2 and TRBJ2-3; 7 positions match TRBD2. Trimming cost V 1 base and J 2 bases; bases outside gene matches: 6. The CDR3 totals 16 residues. Looked up from germline, CDR1 is SGHTA and CDR2 is FQGNSA. The CDR3 here is CASSLVAGEDTDTQYF. The CDR3 region has the DNA TGTGCCAGCAGCTTAGTCGCGGGGGAGGACACAGATACGCAGTATTTT. Filled out from reference TRBV7-2 and TRBJ2-3, the complete variable domain reads GAGVSQSPSNKVTEKGKDVELRCDPISGHTALYWYRQSLGQGLEFLIYFQGNSAPDKSGLPSDRFSAERTGGSVSTLTIQRTQQEDSAVYLCASSLVAGEDTDTQYFGPGTRLTVL.

This clone was detected only a few times. CDR3 in DNA: TGTGCCAGCAGCCTAGTCAATGTTGATACGCAGTATTTT. It is translated as CASSLVNVDTQYF. V and J are TRBV5-5 and TRBJ2-3; D ambiguous. V gave up 4 bases and J gave up 6 bases, with 12 bases separating them. This CDR3 region has 13 residues. Germline V gene data show CDR1 as SGHKS and CDR2 as YYEKEE (reference sequence).

This rearrangement joins TRBV30 to TRBJ1-2; 8 bases align to TRBD1. The junction had 11 bases not matched to a gene; V was cut back by 0 bases and J by 8 bases. The CDR3 has 15 residues. Germline values: CDR1 GTSNPN, CDR2 SVGIG (reference sequence). The chain's CDR3 is CAWSVPDRGYGGYTF. Here the CDR3 DNA reads TGTGCCTGGAGTGTACCCGACAGGGGTTATGGAGGCTACACCTTC.

This chain connects TRBV19 to TRBJ1-6, with 7 bases aligning to TRBD1. Looked up from germline, CDR1 is LNHDA and CDR2 is SQIVND (reference sequence). The CDR3 runs to 19 residues. V was clipped by 3 bases and J by 0 bases; unmatched bases: 11. In DNA, the CDR3 is TGTGCCAGTAGTATTCGCCGGGACAGCAAAAGCTCCTATAATTCACCCCTCCACTTT. Amino acid sequence: CASSIRRDSKSSYNSPLHF.

CDR3 residues: CASSQATSGGAGEQFF. Here the CDR3 DNA reads TGTGCCAGCAGCCAAGCCACGAGCGGGGGGGCGGGAGAGCAGTTCTTC. This sequence joins TRBV3-1 (or the pseudogene TRBV3-2) and TRBJ2-1, with 10 bases fitting TRBD2. The CDR3 loop spans 16 amino acids. J gave up 10 bases and V 1 base, and 10 bases lay outside the gene matches. Per the germline V gene, CDR1 is LGHDT and CDR2 is YNNKEL (reference sequence).

The CDR3 reads CASRLASAYEQYF. CDR3 nucleotide sequence: TGTGCCAGCCGATTGGCTAGCGCCTACGAGCAGTACTTC. This sequence joins TRBV12-3 or TRBV12-4 and TRBJ2-7; weak D call: TRBD2 (6 bases). V dropped 8 bases and J dropped 2 bases, with 13 bases sitting between them. This CDR3 region has 13 residues.

This clone occurred a few times. This chain links TRBV27 with TRBJ1-2; 7 bases align to TRBD1. In germline, CDR1 is MNHEY, CDR2 SMNVEV (reference sequence). The CDR3 extends over 14 amino acids. J gave up 6 bases and V 5 bases, and 9 bases lay outside the gene matches. The CDR3 region is CASSPTGFLDGYTF. CDR3 sequence (DNA): TGTGCCAGCAGTCCGACAGGGTTTTTGGATGGCTACACCTTC.

This clone was detected only a few times. This rearrangement joins TRBV3-1 (or the pseudogene TRBV3-2) to TRBJ2-1; 7 positions agree with TRBD2. There are 19 residues in the CDR3. Unmatched junction bases numbered 21, after V lost 2 bases and J lost 8 bases. Germline CDR1 reads LGHDT; CDR2 reads YNNKEL (reference sequence). CDR3 sequence reads: CASSQRFSARGVGRDEQFF. The DNA for the CDR3 is TGTGCCAGCAGCCAAAGATTCTCGGCTCGGGGGGTGGGCCGGGATGAGCAGTTCTTC.

The rearrangement joins TRBV6-6 to TRBJ1-1; 7 positions match TRBD1. Germline-derived CDR1 and CDR2 are MNHNY and SVGAGI (reference sequence). This CDR3 is built from 14 residues. Unmatched junction bases numbered 7, after V lost 7 bases and J lost 2 bases. CDR3 loop: CASNPGQTNTEAFF. The CDR3 nucleotides read TGTGCCAGCAACCCGGGACAGACAAACACTGAAGCTTTCTTT.

V is TRBV20-1 and J is TRBJ2-3; 10 positions match TRBD2. From germline, CDR1 is DFQATT and CDR2 SNEGSKA (reference sequence). With V trimmed by 3 bases and J by 3 bases, 12 bases remained unmatched. The CDR3 has 17 amino acids. As DNA, the CDR3 is TGCAGTGCTAGTTACCCCTTACTAGCGGGGCAAACAGATACGCAGTATTTT. This translates into CSASYPLLAGQTDTQYF.

The chain joins TRBV7-2 to TRBJ2-3, with 8 bases matching TRBD2. V lost 1 base to trimming and J lost 1 base; unmatched junction nucleotides: 4. Germline V gene sequence: CDR1 SGHTA, CDR2 FQGNSA. This CDR3 is 16 amino acids long. CDR3 in amino acids: CASSLDRGGRTDTQYF. In DNA, the CDR3 is TGTGCCAGCAGCTTAGACCGGGGGGGGCGCACAGATACGCAGTATTTT.

CDR3 in amino acids: CASNVQGTGYTF. The CDR3 coding sequence is TGTGCCAGCAACGTACAGGGTACTGGCTACACCTTC. V gene TRBV28 combines with J gene TRBJ1-2, with D maybe TRBD1 (6 bases). Trimming stripped 7 bases from V and 7 bases from J, with 13 bases between. Germline V gene lookup returns CDR1 MDHEN and CDR2 SYDVKM. CDR3 length: 12 residues.